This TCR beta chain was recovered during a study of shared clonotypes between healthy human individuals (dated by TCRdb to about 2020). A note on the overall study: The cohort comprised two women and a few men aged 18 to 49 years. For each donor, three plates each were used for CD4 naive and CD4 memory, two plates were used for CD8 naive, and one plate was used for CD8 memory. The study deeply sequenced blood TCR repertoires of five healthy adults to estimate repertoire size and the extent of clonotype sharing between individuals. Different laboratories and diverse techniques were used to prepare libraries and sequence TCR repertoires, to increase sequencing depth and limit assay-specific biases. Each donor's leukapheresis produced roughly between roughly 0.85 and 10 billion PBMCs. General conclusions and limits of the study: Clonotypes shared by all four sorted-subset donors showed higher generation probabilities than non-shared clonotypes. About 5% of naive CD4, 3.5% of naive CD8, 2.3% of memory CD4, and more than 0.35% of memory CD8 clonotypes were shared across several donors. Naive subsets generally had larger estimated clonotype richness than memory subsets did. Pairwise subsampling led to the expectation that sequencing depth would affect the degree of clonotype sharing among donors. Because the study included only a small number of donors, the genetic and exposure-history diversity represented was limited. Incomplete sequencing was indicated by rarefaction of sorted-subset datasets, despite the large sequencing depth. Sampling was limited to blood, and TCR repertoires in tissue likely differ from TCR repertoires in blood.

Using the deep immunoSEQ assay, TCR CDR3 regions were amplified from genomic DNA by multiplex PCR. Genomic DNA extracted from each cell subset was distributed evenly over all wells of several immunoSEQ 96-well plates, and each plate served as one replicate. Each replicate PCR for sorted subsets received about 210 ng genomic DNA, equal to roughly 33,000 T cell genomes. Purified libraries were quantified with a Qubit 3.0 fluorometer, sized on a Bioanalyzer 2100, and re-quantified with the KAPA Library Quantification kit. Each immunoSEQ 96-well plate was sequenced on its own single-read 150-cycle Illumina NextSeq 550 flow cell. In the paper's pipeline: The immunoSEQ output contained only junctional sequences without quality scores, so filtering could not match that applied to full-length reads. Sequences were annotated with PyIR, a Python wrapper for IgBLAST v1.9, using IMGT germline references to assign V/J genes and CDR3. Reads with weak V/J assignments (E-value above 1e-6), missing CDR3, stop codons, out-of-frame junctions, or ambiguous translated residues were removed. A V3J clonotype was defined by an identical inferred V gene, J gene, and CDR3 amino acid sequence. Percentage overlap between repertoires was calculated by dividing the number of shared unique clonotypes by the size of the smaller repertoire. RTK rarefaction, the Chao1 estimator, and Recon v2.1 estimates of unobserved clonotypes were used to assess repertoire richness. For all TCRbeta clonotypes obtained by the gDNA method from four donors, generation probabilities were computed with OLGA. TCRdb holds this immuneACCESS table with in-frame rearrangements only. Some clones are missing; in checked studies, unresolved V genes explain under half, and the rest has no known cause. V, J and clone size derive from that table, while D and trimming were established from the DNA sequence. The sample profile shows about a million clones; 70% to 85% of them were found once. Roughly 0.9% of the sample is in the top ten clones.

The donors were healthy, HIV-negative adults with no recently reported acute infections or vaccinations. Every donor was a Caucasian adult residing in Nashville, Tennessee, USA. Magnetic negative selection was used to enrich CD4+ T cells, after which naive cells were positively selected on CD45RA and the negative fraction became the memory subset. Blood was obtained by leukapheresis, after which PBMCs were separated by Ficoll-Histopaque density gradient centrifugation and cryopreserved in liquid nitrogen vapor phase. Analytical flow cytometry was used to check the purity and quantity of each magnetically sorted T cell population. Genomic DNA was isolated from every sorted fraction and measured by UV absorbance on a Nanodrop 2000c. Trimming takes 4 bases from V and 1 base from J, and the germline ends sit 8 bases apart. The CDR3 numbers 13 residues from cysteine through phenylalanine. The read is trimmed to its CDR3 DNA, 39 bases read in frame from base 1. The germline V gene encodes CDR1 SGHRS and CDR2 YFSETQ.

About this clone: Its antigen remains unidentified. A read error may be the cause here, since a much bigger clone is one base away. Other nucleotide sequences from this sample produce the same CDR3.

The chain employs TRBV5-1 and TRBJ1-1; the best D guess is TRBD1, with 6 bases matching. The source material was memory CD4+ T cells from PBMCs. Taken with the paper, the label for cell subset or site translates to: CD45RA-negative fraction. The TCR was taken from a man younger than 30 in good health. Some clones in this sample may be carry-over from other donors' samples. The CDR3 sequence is CASSRDTNTEAFF. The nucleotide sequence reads TGCGCCAGCAGCCGGGACACGAACACTGAAGCTTTCTTT.